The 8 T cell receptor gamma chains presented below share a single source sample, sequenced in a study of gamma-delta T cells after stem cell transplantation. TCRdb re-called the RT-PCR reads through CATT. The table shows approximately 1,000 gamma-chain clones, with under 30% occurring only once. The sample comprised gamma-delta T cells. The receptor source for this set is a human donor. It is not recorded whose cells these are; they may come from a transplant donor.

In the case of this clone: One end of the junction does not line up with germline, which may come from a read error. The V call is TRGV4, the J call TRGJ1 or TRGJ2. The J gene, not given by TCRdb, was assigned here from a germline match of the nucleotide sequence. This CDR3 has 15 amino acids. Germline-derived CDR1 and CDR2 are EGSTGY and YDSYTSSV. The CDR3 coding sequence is TGTGCCGCCTGGGATGGGCGGGGGATTTATTATAAGAAACTCTTT. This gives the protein CAAWDGRGIYYKKLF.

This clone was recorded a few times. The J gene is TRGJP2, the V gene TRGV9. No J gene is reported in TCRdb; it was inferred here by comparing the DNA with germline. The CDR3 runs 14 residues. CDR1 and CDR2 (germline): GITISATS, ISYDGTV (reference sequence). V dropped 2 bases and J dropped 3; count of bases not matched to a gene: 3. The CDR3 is CALWEGGSDWIKTF. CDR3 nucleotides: TGTGCCTTGTGGGAGGGGGGTAGTGATTGGATCAAGACGTTT.

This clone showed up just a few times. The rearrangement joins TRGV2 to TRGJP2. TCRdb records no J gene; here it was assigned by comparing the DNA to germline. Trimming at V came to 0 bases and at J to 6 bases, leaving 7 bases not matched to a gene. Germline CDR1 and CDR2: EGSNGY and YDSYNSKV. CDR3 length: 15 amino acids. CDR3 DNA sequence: TGTGCCACCTGGGACGGGCCGGGGGGTGATTGGATCAAGACGTTT. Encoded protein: CATWDGPGGDWIKTF.

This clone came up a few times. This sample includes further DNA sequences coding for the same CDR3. CDR3 DNA: TGTGCCACCTGGGACGCACGGAGTAGTGATTGGATCAAGACGTTT. As protein: CATWDARSSDWIKTF. The gene calls are TRGV2 and TRGJP2. TCRdb gives no J gene; it was assigned here by matching the DNA to germline. The CDR3 runs 15 residues. Trimming removed 2 bases from V and 2 bases from J; junction bases left unmatched: 5. CDR1 is EGSNGY, CDR2 YDSYNSKV, per germline.

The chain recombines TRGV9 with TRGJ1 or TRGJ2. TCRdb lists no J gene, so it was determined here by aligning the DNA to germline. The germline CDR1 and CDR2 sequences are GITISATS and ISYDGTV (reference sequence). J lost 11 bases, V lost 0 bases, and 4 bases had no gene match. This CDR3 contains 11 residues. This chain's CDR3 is CALWEVGEKLF. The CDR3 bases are TGTGCCTTGTGGGAGGTGGGGGAGAAACTCTTT.

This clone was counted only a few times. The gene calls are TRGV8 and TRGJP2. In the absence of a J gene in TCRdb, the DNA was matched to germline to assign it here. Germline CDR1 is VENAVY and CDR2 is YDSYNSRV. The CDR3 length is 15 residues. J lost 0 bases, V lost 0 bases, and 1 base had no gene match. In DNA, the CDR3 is TGTGCCACCTGGGATAGGAATAGTAGTGATTGGATCAAGACGTTT. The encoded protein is CATWDRNSSDWIKTF.

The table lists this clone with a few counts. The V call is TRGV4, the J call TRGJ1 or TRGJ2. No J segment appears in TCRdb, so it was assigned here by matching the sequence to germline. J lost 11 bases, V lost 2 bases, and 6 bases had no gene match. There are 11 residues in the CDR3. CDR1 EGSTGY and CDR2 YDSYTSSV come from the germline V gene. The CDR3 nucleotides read TGTGCCACCTGGGATGCGGGGGAGAAACTCTTT. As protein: CATWDAGEKLF.

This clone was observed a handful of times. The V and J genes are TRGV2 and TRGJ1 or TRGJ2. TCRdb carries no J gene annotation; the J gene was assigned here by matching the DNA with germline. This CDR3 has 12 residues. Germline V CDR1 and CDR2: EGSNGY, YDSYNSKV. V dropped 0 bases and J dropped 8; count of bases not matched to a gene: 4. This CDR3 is CATWDGPNKKLF. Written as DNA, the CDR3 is TGTGCCACCTGGGACGGGCCCAATAAGAAACTCTTT.